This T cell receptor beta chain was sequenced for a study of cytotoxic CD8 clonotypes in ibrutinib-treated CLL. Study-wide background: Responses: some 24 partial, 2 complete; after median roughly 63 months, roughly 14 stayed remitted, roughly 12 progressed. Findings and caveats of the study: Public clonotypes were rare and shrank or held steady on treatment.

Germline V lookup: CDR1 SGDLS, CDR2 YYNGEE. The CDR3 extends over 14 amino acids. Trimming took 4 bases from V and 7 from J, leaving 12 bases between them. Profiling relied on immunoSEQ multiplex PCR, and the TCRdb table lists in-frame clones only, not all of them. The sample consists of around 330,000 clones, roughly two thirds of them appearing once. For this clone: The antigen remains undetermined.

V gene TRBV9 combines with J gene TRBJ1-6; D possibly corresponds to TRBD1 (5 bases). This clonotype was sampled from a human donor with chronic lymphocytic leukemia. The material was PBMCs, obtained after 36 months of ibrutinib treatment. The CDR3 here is CASSRGGVNSPLHF. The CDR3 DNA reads TGTGCCAGCAGCCGTGGGGGAGTGAATTCACCCCTCCACTTT.